The rows below give T cell receptor beta chains drawn from one sample of a study of blood T cell repertoires in COVID-19. Measured with immunoSEQ multiplex PCR; TCRdb has only the in-frame clones, and not every one. The sample carries around 250,000 clones, 80% to 90% recorded once. Sequenced material: peripheral blood. Source of these receptors: a man aged 30-40 years who had recovered from COVID-19. Both conserved end residues are part of each CDR3.

length	V	J	CDR3
14	TRBV7-2	TRBJ1-6	CASSSQGGVGSLHF
16	TRBV3-1/TRBV3-2	TRBJ1-6	CASRRLWGDYNSPLHF
13	TRBV11-1	TRBJ2-7	CASSLGPTDEQYF
18	TRBV7-9	TRBJ1-4	CASSPRTGGLATNEKLFF
14	TRBV11-3	TRBJ2-2	CASSFASGVGELFF
14	TRBV6-5	TRBJ1-1	CASSRRLGAAEAFF
13	TRBV7-6	TRBJ1-2	CASSPTGFYGYTF
14	TRBV19	TRBJ1-5	CASRNGQGRQPQHF
13	TRBV6-4	TRBJ2-2	CASSDGYTGELFF
12	TRBV14	TRBJ1-1	CASSQVRTVAFF
14	TRBV5-4	TRBJ2-2	CASSLRQGTGELFF
14	TRBV6-1	TRBJ2-6	CASSEGPQANVLTF
17	TRBV7-6	TRBJ2-1	CASSLVSGKSSYNEQFF
14	TRBV5-4	TRBJ1-2	CASSPGQSNYGYTF
14	TRBV2	TRBJ2-1	CASLGAGGLNEQFF
14	TRBV19	TRBJ1-6	CASRSQGAGSPLHF
15	TRBV6-5	TRBJ2-2	CASSYSIRGGGELFF
15	TRBV6-5	TRBJ1-5	CASSLDRGSGQPQHF
15	TRBV4-1	TRBJ1-1	CASSQDPGGSTEAFF
14	TRBV19	TRBJ1-6	CASSMGLINSPLHF
17	TRBV7-2	TRBJ2-7	CASSLAASGGPPYEQYF
12	TRBV3-1/TRBV3-2	TRBJ2-2	CASSLRGGELFF
16	TRBV9	TRBJ1-2	CASSDRDTGGNYGYTF
12	TRBV7-9	TRBJ2-1	CASSLRGAEQFF
14	TRBV2	TRBJ1-3	CASSDFRARYTIYF
16	TRBV18	TRBJ1-5	CASSPNREGRNQPQHF
14	TRBV7-9	TRBJ1-4	CASSDLRGGEKLFF
16	TRBV10-1	TRBJ2-3	CASTSGGPLSTDTQYF
16	TRBV3-1/TRBV3-2	TRBJ1-6	CASSQGDRVGNSPLHF
16	TRBV7-2	TRBJ1-1	CASSLVGDREATEAFF
11	TRBV29-1	TRBJ1-2	CSVARGGGYTF
17	TRBV4-2	TRBJ2-2	CASSQDRTGKNTGELFF